These 28 T cell receptor beta chains came from one sample sequenced in a study of T cell repertoires in cytomegalovirus infection. TCRdb processed the reads anew with MiXCR; each CDR3 protein has one entry. The sample holds about 490,000 distinct CDR3 sequences; 16% are singletons and the top ten take 20% to 30%. The sequenced sample consisted of CD8+ T cells from PBMCs. These TCRs come from a human donor in good health (CMV status not recorded). Some clones in this sample may be carry-over from other donors' samples.

This clonotype was observed many times. V and J are TRBV4-1 and TRBJ1-3; D remains unclear. The CDR3 extends over 15 amino acids. Trimming left V 4 bases short and J 1 base short, with 11 bases between. Germline CDR1 MGHRA, CDR2 YSYEKL. DNA for the CDR3: TGCGCCAGCAGCCCGGAGCGCGGGTCTGGAAACACCATATATTTT. Protein: CASSPERGSGNTIYF.

V usage is TRBV11-1 and J usage is TRBJ2-7; D possibly uses TRBD1 or TRBD2 (5 bases each). The germline CDR1 and CDR2 sequences are SGHAT and FQDESV (reference sequence). This CDR3 contains 13 residues. Trimming cost V 4 bases and J 2 bases, with 9 bases left between them. CDR3 loop: CASSWDGPYEQYF. The CDR3 DNA follows: TGTGCCAGCAGCTGGGACGGCCCCTACGAGCAGTACTTC.

To note about this clonotype: The junction departs from germline at one end; a sequencing error may be responsible. V and J are TRBV28 and TRBJ2-3; tentative D call: TRBD2 (6 bases). Germline CDR1 reads MDHEN; CDR2 reads SYDVKM. The CDR3 covers 15 residues. As DNA, the CDR3 is TGTGCCAGCAGTTTCGAAGGATCGGGAGCAGATACGCAGGATTTT. Translation gives CASSFEGSGADTQDF.

This clonotype was seen ten or more times. V gene TRBV7-2 combines with J gene TRBJ1-6; TRBD1 is a possible D gene (5 bases). The CDR3 length is 15 residues. The V gene lost 1 base and the J gene lost 8 bases, with 12 bases spanning the gap. Germline CDR1 and CDR2: SGHTA and FQGNSA. The DNA of the CDR3 is TGTGCCAGCAGCTTAGTAGGGCAGGGTGATTCACCCCTCCACTTT. This translates into CASSLVGQGDSPLHF.

The chain is built from TRBV30 and TRBJ2-7, with D maybe TRBD1 (6 bases). Per the germline V gene, CDR1 is GTSNPN and CDR2 is SVGIG (reference sequence). The CDR3 consists of 15 residues. Trimming removed 1 base at V and 1 base at J, with 14 bases between. Here the CDR3 DNA reads TGTGCCTGGAGTGGGGTCGGGACACCTTCCTACGAGCAGTACTTC. This codes for CAWSGVGTPSYEQYF.

The chain combines TRBV4-1 with TRBJ2-2; D could derive from TRBD1 or TRBD2 (7 bases each). Germline assignment: CDR1 MGHRA and CDR2 YSYEKL. Trimming removed 0 bases at V and 6 bases at J, with 14 bases between. This CDR3 is built from 16 residues. CDR3: CASSQERAGGAGELFF. In DNA form, the CDR3 reads TGCGCCAGCAGCCAAGAGAGGGCAGGGGGGGCCGGGGAGCTGTTTTTT.

This clonotype was seen ten or more times. V is TRBV11-1 and J is TRBJ2-3; D uncertain. The V gene's germline CDR1 is SGHAT and CDR2 FQDESV (reference sequence). Trimming left V 5 bases short and J 3 bases short, with 12 bases between. CDR3 length: 14 residues. In nucleotides, the CDR3 is TGTGCCAGCAGCACCCGCCCGTCTACAGATACGCAGTATTTT. Translation: CASSTRPSTDTQYF.

The chain uses TRBV9 and TRBJ2-5; 7 nucleotides align to TRBD2. CDR1 is SGDLS, CDR2 YYNGEE, per germline. The CDR3 runs to 15 residues. In DNA, the CDR3 is TGTGCTACAGCAGCGGGGAGTGGGATGTCGGAGACCCAGTACTTC. It is translated as CATAAGSGMSETQYF.

A few counts support this clonotype. This may arise from a read error, as a much more abundant clone is one base away. The CDR3 does not close with the conserved phenylalanine or tryptophan, likely indicating a read error. The V gene is TRBV10-3, the J gene TRBJ2-1; the match to TRBD2 covers 16 bases. The V and J ends lost 5 bases and 6 bases, in that order; junction bases with no gene match: 10. The CDR3 runs to 18 residues. Germline V gene sequence: CDR1 ENHRY, CDR2 SYGVKD. The DNA for the CDR3 is TGTGCCATCAGTCCCCCGGGACTAGCGGGGGGGCCGGGCAATGAGCAGTTCTTA. The encoded protein is CAISPPGLAGGPGNEQFL.

This clonotype has ten or more counts. This rearrangement joins TRBV7-9 to TRBJ2-1; 9 bases align to TRBD2. The CDR3 runs to 17 residues. The V gene's germline CDR1 is SEHNR and CDR2 FQNEAQ (reference sequence). V lost 4 bases to trimming and J lost 9 bases; unmatched junction nucleotides: 16. The CDR3: CASSSPQRGAHQSEQFF. CDR3 sequence (DNA): TGTGCCAGCAGCTCGCCCCAGCGGGGGGCCCACCAGAGTGAGCAGTTCTTC.

This clonotype was picked up many times. The chain carries TRBV15 and TRBJ1-2; D not resolved. Per the germline V gene, CDR1 is LNHNV and CDR2 is YYDKDF (reference sequence). The CDR3 loop spans 15 amino acids. Trimming pared 0 bases from V and 7 bases from J, leaving 15 bases between. CDR3 amino acids: CATSRDRTGPGGYTF. The CDR3, as DNA: TGTGCCACCAGCAGAGACCGGACCGGGCCAGGTGGCTACACCTTC.

There are a few counts of this clonotype. V usage is TRBV7-3 and J usage is TRBJ1-3; the D is unclear. V lost 5 bases and J lost 0, with 5 bases in between. The CDR3 sequence is 13 residues long. Germline CDR1 SGHTA, CDR2 FQGTGA. The chain's CDR3 is CASSLYSGNTIYF. The CDR3 DNA is TGTGCCAGCAGCCTCTACTCTGGAAACACCATATATTTT.

This clonotype was found a few times. This chain joins TRBV27 and TRBJ1-1, with unresolved D. The CDR3 covers 13 residues. Trimming took 5 bases from V and 0 from J, leaving 7 bases between them. Germline values: CDR1 MNHEY, CDR2 SMNVEV (reference sequence). CDR3 sequence: CASSITMNTEAFF. The CDR3 nucleotides are TGTGCCAGCAGTATTACGATGAACACTGAAGCTTTCTTT.

The gene calls are TRBV6-2 or TRBV6-3 and TRBJ2-7; D is perhaps TRBD1 (6 bases). This CDR3 contains 14 residues. The germline gives CDR1 MNHEY, CDR2 SVGEGT. The ends were cut back, 6 bases at V and 5 bases at J, with 17 bases in the middle. The CDR3 region has the DNA TGTGCCAGCAGCCCTAGGACAGACGGCGACGAGCAGTACTTC. Translation gives CASSPRTDGDEQYF.

The chain is built from TRBV11-3 and TRBJ2-1; 8 bases fit TRBD2. CDR1 and CDR2 from the germline V gene are SGHNT and YENEEA. Trimming cost V 2 bases and J 8 bases; bases outside gene matches: 8. CDR3 length: 15 residues. CDR3 bases: TGTGCCAGCAGCTTAAGCGGGAGATGGGTCGATGAGCAGTTCTTC. Protein product: CASSLSGRWVDEQFF.

This clonotype showed up just a few times. The junction departs from the called germline gene at one end, perhaps through a read error. The genes are TRBV4-2 and TRBJ1-3, with D tentatively TRBD1 (5 bases). The CDR3 is 15 amino acids. The germline gives CDR1 LGHNA, CDR2 YNFKEQ. This CDR3 is CASSQDRSSGNTIYF. CDR3 sequence (DNA): TGTGCCAGCAGTCAAGACAGAAGCTCTGGAAACACCATATATTTT.

The chain couples TRBV20-1 to TRBJ1-2; 9 nucleotides align to TRBD1. CDR3 length equals 17 residues. Germline V CDR1 and CDR2: DFQATT, SNEGSKA (reference sequence). V was pared by 5 bases and J by 0 bases, with 13 bases of the junction left unmatched. The CDR3 sequence is CSASPTGQGLANYGYTF. The CDR3 coding sequence is TGCAGTGCTTCACCGACGGGACAGGGACTTGCTAACTATGGCTACACCTTC.

This chain connects TRBV7-9 to TRBJ1-6; a weak D match, TRBD1 (5 bases). Per the germline V gene, CDR1 is SEHNR and CDR2 is FQNEAQ (reference sequence). CDR3 length equals 11 residues. V was trimmed by 2 bases and J by 13 bases, leaving 6 bases between them. The DNA of the CDR3 is TGTGCCAGCAGCTTATCAGGGCCCCTCCACTTT. This sequence encodes CASSLSGPLHF.

The chain combines TRBV5-8 with TRBJ2-7, with D uncertain. The CDR3 is made up of 14 amino acids. Trimming left V 2 bases short and J 7 bases short, with 16 bases between. Germline V gives CDR1 SGHTS, CDR2 YDEGEE. For the CDR3, the DNA is TGTGCCAGCAGCTTAAGGCAGACCCCTCGGGAGCAGTACTTC. It codes for CASSLRQTPREQYF. The full variable domain, with the rest looked up from reference TRBV5-8 and TRBJ2-7, is EAGVTQSPTHLIKTRGQQATLRCSPISGHTSVYWYQQALGLGLQFLLWYDEGEERNRGNFPPRFSGRQFPNYSSELNVNALELEDSALYLCASSLRQTPREQYFGPGTRLTVT.

This clonotype was seen many times. The rearrangement links TRBV6-1 to TRBJ1-5; D gene uncertain. From germline, CDR1 is MNHNS and CDR2 SASEGT. V lost 11 bases and J 6 bases, leaving 14 bases between the germline ends. The CDR3 loop spans 12 amino acids. In nucleotides, the CDR3 is TGTGCCTGCCAAGGGCTCTCTCAGCCCCAGCATTTT. It encodes CACQGLSQPQHF.

This clonotype was found many times. The genes are TRBV12-3 or TRBV12-4 and TRBJ1-2; weak D call: TRBD1 (6 bases). Trimming cost V 4 bases and J 2 bases, with 17 bases left between them. The CDR3 has 16 residues. This CDR3 reads CASSYRAWQGNYGYTF. DNA for the CDR3: TGTGCCAGCAGTTATCGGGCGTGGCAGGGGAACTATGGCTACACCTTC.

This clonotype has a count of ten or more. The rearrangement joins TRBV5-6 to TRBJ1-1, with 7 positions matching TRBD1. Germline V gives CDR1 SGHDT, CDR2 YYEEEE. After removal of 2 bases from V and 5 bases from J, the junction contained 21 bases not matched to a gene. The CDR3 has 19 residues. In nucleotides, the CDR3 is TGTGCCAGCAGCTTTCGGCCCCCTCTGATTGACAGGGTTAAGACTGAAGCTTTCTTT. Protein product: CASSFRPPLIDRVKTEAFF.

The chain couples TRBV6-4 to TRBJ1-2, with a tentative D call TRBD1 (5 bases). V lost 4 bases and J 4 bases, leaving 10 bases between the germline ends. The germline CDR1 and CDR2 sequences are MRHNA and SNTAGT. The CDR3 length is 13 residues. The CDR3 nucleotides read TGTGCCAGCAGTGCGGGGGTCTCCTATGGCTACACCTTC. Translating it yields CASSAGVSYGYTF.

This clonotype showed up just a few times. The chain joins TRBV13 to TRBJ2-5; D gene ambiguous. Trimming cost V 2 bases and J 5 bases, with 9 bases left between them. The CDR3 is 13 amino acids. Germline assignment: CDR1 PRHDT and CDR2 FYEKMQ (reference sequence). The CDR3 DNA reads as TGTGCCAGCAGCTTATCTAGAAAGGAGACCCAGTACTTC. It is translated as CASSLSRKETQYF.

The chain joins TRBV7-2 to TRBJ2-7, with D perhaps assigned TRBD1 or TRBD2 (5 bases each). The CDR3 runs 15 residues. V lost 1 base to trimming and J lost 4 bases, with 14 bases between them. Germline V gene lookup returns CDR1 SGHTA and CDR2 FQGNSA. This CDR3 is CASSLGGSSAYEQYF. The DNA of the CDR3 is TGTGCCAGCAGCTTAGGGGGGTCCAGCGCATACGAGCAGTACTTC.

Points on this clonotype: Possible read error: a much larger clone is one base away. The genes are TRBV6-6 and TRBJ2-5; tentative D call: TRBD1 (6 bases). V was cut by 0 bases and J by 2 bases, with 13 bases left in between. Germline assignment: CDR1 MNHNY and CDR2 SVGAGI (reference sequence). The CDR3 extends over 16 amino acids. In DNA, the CDR3 is TGTGCCAGCAGTTACTCCGCGGACAGTGCTCAAGAGACCCAGTACTTC. It is translated as CASSYSADSAQETQYF.

Written as DNA, the CDR3 is TGTGCCAGCAGCCAAGGACCCTTATATGGCTACACCTTC. This translates into CASSQGPLYGYTF. The chain joins TRBV3-1 to TRBJ1-2; D remains unclear. Germline values: CDR1 LGHDT, CDR2 YNNKEL (reference sequence). Trimming stripped 1 base from V and 5 bases from J, with 8 bases between. The CDR3 has 13 residues. Variable domain in full (rest from reference TRBV3-1 and TRBJ1-2): DTAVSQTPKYLVTQMGNDKSIKCEQNLGHDTMYWYKQDSKKFLKIMFSYNNKELIINETVPNRFSPKSPDKAHLNLHINSLELGDSAVYFCASSQGPLYGYTFGSGTRLTVV.

This chain joins TRBV4-1 and TRBJ2-7; the D is unclear. CDR3 length: 14 amino acids. CDR1 is MGHRA, CDR2 YSYEKL, per germline. Trimming took 4 bases from V and 5 from J, leaving 15 bases between them. CDR3 protein: CASSPGLEIHEQYF. Here the CDR3 DNA reads TGCGCCAGCAGCCCTGGCCTGGAGATCCACGAGCAGTACTTC.